Reported below is one T cell receptor (beta chain). The antigen is unknown. This sample stems from a study of cytomegalovirus exposure and HLA in healthy donors. At the level of the study: The study placed approximately 81% of its approximately 380 genotyped donors in the Caucasian-associated ancestry cluster.

The CDR3 contains 16 residues. Germline CDR1 reads MNHNS; CDR2 reads SASEGT. Trimming removed 2 bases from V and 5 bases from J, with 18 bases in between. PCR was performed using 60 Vbeta and 13 Jbeta primers. Data came from immunoSEQ multiplex PCR; TCRdb stores just in-frame clones and leaves some out. The table lists around 74,000 clones, about 84% of them singletons. Study conclusions and caveats: A few CMV-associated chains proved CMV antigen-specific in vitro.

The V gene is TRBV6-1, the J gene TRBJ2-5, with D unresolved. This TCR was sampled from a man in his forties in good health and CMV-seronegative. Sequenced material: PBMCs. The DNA for the CDR3 is TGTGCCAGCAGTGAAATCCCCTGGGCAGGAAGGGAGACCCAGTACTTC. Encoded protein: CASSEIPWAGRETQYF.